Included here is one T cell receptor (beta chain) sequence, with context. Its antigen is unknown. Researchers built TCR beta libraries using quantitative 5'-RACE with molecular barcodes. TCRdb re-called the 5' RACE reads with MiXCR, one entry per CDR3 protein. The data contain about 450,000 distinct CDR3 sequences, roughly 26% of them singletons. This sample is drawn from a study of CD8 T cells in ankylosing spondylitis. Study-wide findings and caveats: Apparently characteristic of ankylosing spondylitis blood was a TCR beta motif (about eight highly homologous variants). Previously reported in reactive arthritis synovial fluid and blood were some of the motif variants. Relatively scarce in peripheral blood, disease-linked clones were CD8+. From matched ankylosing spondylitis synovial fluid, disease-linked clones were reportedly recovered at significantly enriched levels.

The CDR3 spans 13 residues. Germline V gene sequence: CDR1 DFQATT, CDR2 SNEGSKA (reference sequence). V was shortened by 6 bases and J by 2 bases, with 11 bases between the two germline ends. The sequencing input was blood, either unsorted or a sorted T cell fraction (not recorded which). The chain links TRBV20-1 to TRBJ1-5, with D perhaps TRBD1 (5 bases). The sequence derives from a male donor with ankylosing spondylitis. CDR3 protein: CSARKQGNQPQHF. The CDR3 bases are TGCAGTGCCAGAAAACAGGGCAATCAGCCCCAGCATTTT.